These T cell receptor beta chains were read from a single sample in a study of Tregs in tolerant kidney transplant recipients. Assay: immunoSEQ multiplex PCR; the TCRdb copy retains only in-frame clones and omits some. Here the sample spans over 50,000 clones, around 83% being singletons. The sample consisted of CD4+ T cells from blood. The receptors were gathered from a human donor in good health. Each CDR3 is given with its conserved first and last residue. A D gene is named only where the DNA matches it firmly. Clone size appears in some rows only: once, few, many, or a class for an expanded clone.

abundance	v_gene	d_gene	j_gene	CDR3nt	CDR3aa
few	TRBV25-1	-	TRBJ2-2	TGTGCCAGCAGTGACAGGAACACCGGGGAGCTGTTTTTT	CASSDRNTGELFF
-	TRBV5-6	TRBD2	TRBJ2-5	TGTGCCAGCAGCGCAGCGGGGGAAGAGACCCAGTACTTC	CASSAAGEETQYF
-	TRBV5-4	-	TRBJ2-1	TGTGCCAGCAGCTCACACAGGGTGGACAATGAGCAGTTCTTC	CASSSHRVDNEQFF
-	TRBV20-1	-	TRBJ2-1	TGCAGTGTTGAGGTGGGTGAGCAGTTCTTC	CSVEVGEQFF
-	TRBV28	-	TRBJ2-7	TGTGCCACCCGGGACGGCTTCTACGAGCAGTACTTC	CATRDGFYEQYF
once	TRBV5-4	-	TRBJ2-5	TGTGCCAGCAGCTCCCGGGAATCCATACGGGAGACCCAGTACTTC	CASSSRESIRETQYF
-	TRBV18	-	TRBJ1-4	TGTGCCAGCTCCCTCGGAGCAGGGAGGCTGGAAAAACTGTTTTTT	CASSLGAGRLEKLFF
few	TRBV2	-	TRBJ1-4	TGTGCCAGCATGAAGCTCGGGGAAAAACTGTTTTTT	CASMKLGEKLFF
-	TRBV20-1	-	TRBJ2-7	TGCAGTGCTCAGGCACTATACGAGCAGTACTTC	CSAQALYEQYF
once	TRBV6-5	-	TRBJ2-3	TGTGCCAGCAGTAGGGGGGTTTCCACAGATACGCAGTATTTT	CASSRGVSTDTQYF
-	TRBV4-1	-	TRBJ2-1	TGCGCCAGCAGCCAAGATCACGGCTATTACAATGAGCAGTTCTTC	CASSQDHGYYNEQFF
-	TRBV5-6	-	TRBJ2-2	TGTGCCAGCAGCTTGGGTGGGGGATTGGCCGGGGAGCTGTTTTTT	CASSLGGGLAGELFF
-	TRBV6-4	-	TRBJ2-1	TGTGCCAGCAGTGACAGGACGGGGAACTCCTACAATGAGCAGTTCTTC	CASSDRTGNSYNEQFF
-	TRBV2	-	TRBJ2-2	TGTGCCAGCAGTGAAATGGGGGTTACCGGGGAGCTGTTTTTT	CASSEMGVTGELFF
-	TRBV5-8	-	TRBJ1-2	TGTGCCAGCAGCCCACCCAGACCTGGCTACACCTTC	CASSPPRPGYTF
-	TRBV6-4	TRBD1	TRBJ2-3	TGTGCCAGCAGCAGGGACAGGGGGGATACGCAGTATTTT	CASSRDRGDTQYF
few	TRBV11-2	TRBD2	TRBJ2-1	TGTGCCAGCAGCCGGCAGCGGGGTGTCAATGAGCAGTTCTTC	CASSRQRGVNEQFF
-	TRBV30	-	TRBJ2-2	TGTGCCTGGCGGGACGGAAGAAACACCGGGGAGCTGTTTTTT	CAWRDGRNTGELFF
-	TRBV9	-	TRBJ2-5	TGTGCCAGCAGCGTAGTTCTGGGAGGGACCCAGTACTTC	CASSVVLGGTQYF
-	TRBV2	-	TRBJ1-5	TGTGCCAGCAGTGCCACCGGCAGAACCCCTACACAGCCCCAGCATTTT	CASSATGRTPTQPQHF
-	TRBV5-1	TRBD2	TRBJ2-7	TGCGCCAGCAGCTGGGGACTAGCGGGTGCCTCGAGAGAGCAGTACTTC	CASSWGLAGASREQYF
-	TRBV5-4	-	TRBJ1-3	TGTGCCAGCAGCTTGGGCAGAGCTGGAAACACCATATATTTT	CASSLGRAGNTIYF
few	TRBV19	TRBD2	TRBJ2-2	TGTGCCAGTAGCTTGGGACTAGCGGGGGGGCACGGGGAGCTGTTTTTT	CASSLGLAGGHGELFF
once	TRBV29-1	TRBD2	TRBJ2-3	TGCAGCGCCGGGCGGCGGGGGGGCGATACGCAGTATTTT	CSAGRRGGDTQYF
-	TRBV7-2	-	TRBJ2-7	TGTGCCAGCAGCTTAATGACCGAGCAGTACTTC	CASSLMTEQYF
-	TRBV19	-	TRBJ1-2	TGTGCCAGTAGTACCATGTCCCTCTATGGCTACACCTTC	CASSTMSLYGYTF
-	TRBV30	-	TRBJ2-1	TGTGCCTGCTCCCACGGTGAGCAGTTCTTC	CACSHGEQFF
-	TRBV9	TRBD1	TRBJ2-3	TGTGCCAGCAGCCTGGACAGGGGAGGTACAGATACGCAGTATTTT	CASSLDRGGTDTQYF
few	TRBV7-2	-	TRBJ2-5	TGTGCCAGCAGCACGACTAGTCCCGAGACCCAGTACTTC	CASSTTSPETQYF
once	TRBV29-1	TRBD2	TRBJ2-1	TGCAGCGGGGGGACTAGCGGGAGCTCCTACAATGAGCAGTTCTTC	CSGGTSGSSYNEQFF
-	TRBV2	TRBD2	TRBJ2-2	TGTGCCAGCAGCCCGGGACTAGCGGGAGTTGGGGAGCTGTTTTTT	CASSPGLAGVGELFF
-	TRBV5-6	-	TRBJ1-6	TGTGCCAGCAGCTTTACCGGGACCGCGGGTTCACCCCTCCACTTT	CASSFTGTAGSPLHF
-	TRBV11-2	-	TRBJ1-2	TGTGCCAGCACCCCGCGACAGGCGCTGATCGGCTACACCTTC	CASTPRQALIGYTF
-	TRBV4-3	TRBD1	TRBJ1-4	TGCGCCAGCAGCCAACTTCCGGGACAGGAGGGTGAAAAACTGTTTTTT	CASSQLPGQEGEKLFF
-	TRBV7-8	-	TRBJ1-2	TGTGCCAGCAGCTTAGGGCAGCGAGTCTATGGCTACACCTTC	CASSLGQRVYGYTF
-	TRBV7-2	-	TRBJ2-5	TGTGCCAGCAGCTTAGGTGTGGAGGAGACCCAGTACTTC	CASSLGVEETQYF
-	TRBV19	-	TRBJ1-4	TGTGCCAGTACCCGGCGGGGTAGCGGTGAAAAACTGTTTTTT	CASTRRGSGEKLFF
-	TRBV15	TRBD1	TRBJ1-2	TGTGCCACCAGCAGAGATGACAGGGCCCCGCATGGCTACACCTTC	CATSRDDRAPHGYTF
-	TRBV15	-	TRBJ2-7	TGTGCCACCAGCAGGATCGGGAGCTCCTACGAGCAGTACTTC	CATSRIGSSYEQYF
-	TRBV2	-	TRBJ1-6	TGTGCCAGCAGTGGAGGGTCTATTTCACCCCTCCACTTT	CASSGGSISPLHF
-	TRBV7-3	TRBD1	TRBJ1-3	TGTGCCAGCAGCTTACAGGGGGGAACTGGAAACACCATATATTTT	CASSLQGGTGNTIYF
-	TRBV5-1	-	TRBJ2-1	TGCGCCAGCAGCCCGCGACAGGCCAATGAGCAGTTCTTC	CASSPRQANEQFF
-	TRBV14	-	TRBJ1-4	TGTGCCAGCAGCCAAGGGAGAGGGGAAGTGGGGAATGAAAAACTGTTTTTT	CASSQGRGEVGNEKLFF
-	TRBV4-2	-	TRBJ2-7	TGTGCCAGCAGCCAAGAAGGCCACAACACCTACGAGCAGTACTTC	CASSQEGHNTYEQYF
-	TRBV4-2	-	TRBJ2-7	TGTGCCAGCAGCCAAGATCCGGGGGCCAACGAGCAGTACTTC	CASSQDPGANEQYF
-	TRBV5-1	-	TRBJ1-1	TGCGCCAGCAGCCTCCGGGCGGGGTTCGGTGAAGCTTTCTTT	CASSLRAGFGEAFF
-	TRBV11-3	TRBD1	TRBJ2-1	TGTGCCAGCAGCCCGCAGGGGGTACTCTACAATGAGCAGTTCTTC	CASSPQGVLYNEQFF
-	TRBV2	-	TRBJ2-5	TGTGCCGGGGAGCGGACCCGGAATGGAGAGACCCAGTACTTC	CAGERTRNGETQYF
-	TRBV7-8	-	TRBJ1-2	TGTGCCAGCAGCTTGGCCTTCAGGGGTGGCTACACCTTC	CASSLAFRGGYTF
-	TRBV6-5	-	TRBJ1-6	TGTGCCAGCACCCAGGGGACGTCTAATTCACCCCTCCACTTT	CASTQGTSNSPLHF